This passage covers 7 T cell receptor beta chains from one sample sequenced in a study of blood T cell repertoires in COVID-19. Repertoires were generated with immunoSEQ multiplex PCR, while TCRdb's copy carries only in-frame clones and drops some. The repertoire holds more than 200,000 clones, with under 90% as singletons. Sequenced input: peripheral blood. The receptors originated from a woman aged 40 to 55 with active or convalescent COVID-19.

This clone came up once. The genes are TRBV5-6 and TRBJ2-5; 9 nucleotides match TRBD1. Per the germline V gene, CDR1 is SGHDT and CDR2 is YYEEEE. There are 14 residues in the CDR3. The ends lost 0 bases at V and 5 bases at J; junction bases unmatched: 2. As DNA, the CDR3 is TGTGCCAGCAGCTTGGACAGGGGGCTTGAGACCCAGTACTTC. Amino acid sequence: CASSLDRGLETQYF.

This clone was recorded only once. Here the CDR3 DNA reads TGTGCCAGTAGCCACGGGACAGGGCTCTACGAGCAGTACTTC. Amino acids: CASSHGTGLYEQYF. This chain uses TRBV19 with TRBJ2-7, with 9 bases aligning to TRBD1. Trimming removed 6 bases from V and 3 bases from J; junction bases left unmatched: 6. The germline V gene has CDR1 LNHDA and CDR2 SQIVND (reference sequence). This CDR3 has 14 residues. The whole variable domain, filled in from reference TRBV19 and TRBJ2-7, reads DGGITQSPKYLFRKEGQNVTLSCEQNLNHDAMYWYRQDPGQGLRLIYYSQIVNDFQKGDIAEGYSVSREKKESFPLTVTSAQKNPTAFYLCASSHGTGLYEQYFGPGTRLTVT.

The V and J genes are TRBV6-5 and TRBJ1-6, with D perhaps matching TRBD1 (6 bases). The V end lost 2 bases, the J end lost 9 bases, and 14 bases lay between the germline ends. The germline V gene encodes CDR1 MNHEY and CDR2 SVGAGI. There are 15 residues in the CDR3. The CDR3 is CASSYGGGWGSPLHF. The CDR3 coding sequence is TGTGCCAGCAGTTACGGGGGGGGCTGGGGTTCACCCCTCCACTTT.

The CDR3: CASSSVDTGELFF. CDR3 in DNA: TGCGCCAGCAGTTCGGTGGACACCGGGGAGCTGTTTTTT. The rearrangement joins TRBV10-2 to TRBJ2-2; D gene uncertain. V was pared by 5 bases and J by 3 bases, with 7 bases between. This CDR3 has 13 amino acids. CDR1 is WSHSY, CDR2 SAAADI, per germline.

The genes are TRBV2 and TRBJ2-3; TRBD1 aligns across 7 bases. Germline CDR1 reads SNHLY; CDR2 reads FYNNEI. There are 15 residues in the CDR3. V shed 6 bases and J 1 base; nucleotides not matched to a gene: 7. The CDR3, as DNA: TGTGCCAGCAGCTACAGGGGCGATGGCACAGATACGCAGTATTTT. Protein: CASSYRGDGTDTQYF.

This sequence joins TRBV5-5 and TRBJ2-5; D not resolved. Trimming took 2 bases from V and 2 from J, leaving 7 bases between them. Germline CDR1 and CDR2: SGHKS and YYEKEE (reference sequence). This CDR3 is 13 amino acids long. The CDR3 protein is CASSLFSQETQYF. The DNA of the CDR3 is TGTGCCAGCAGCTTATTTAGTCAAGAGACCCAGTACTTC.

The gene calls are TRBV7-8 and TRBJ1-4; TRBD1 aligns across 9 bases. CDR1 and CDR2 (germline): SGHVS, FQNEAQ. With 5 bases clipped from V and 7 bases from J, the junction kept 5 bases outside the gene matches. The CDR3 covers 14 residues. For the CDR3, the DNA is TGTGCCAGCAGCCTAGGACAGGGGTCTGAAAAACTGTTTTTT. Protein sequence: CASSLGQGSEKLFF.